The 12 T cell receptor beta chains given below trace back to one sample, sequenced in a study of T cells after yellow fever vaccination. TCRdb re-analysed the 5' RACE reads in MiXCR, keeping a single row per CDR3 protein. This sample yields under 700,000 distinct CDR3 sequences, of which around 16% are seen a single time; 17% belongs to the top ten. Sequencing used PBMCs, obtained 5 to 6 days after the first yellow fever vaccination. Receptors were obtained from a man younger than 30 who received the YFV17D yellow fever vaccine.

The gene calls are TRBV9 and TRBJ2-5; 12 bases are shared with TRBD2. V dropped 0 bases and J dropped 2; count of bases not matched to a gene: 5. Germline CDR1 is SGDLS and CDR2 is YYNGEE. CDR3 length: 17 residues. In DNA, the CDR3 is TGTGCCAGCAGCGTAGGTCTTCTAGCGGGGGGGCAAGAGACCCAGTACTTC. The encoded protein is CASSVGLLAGGQETQYF.

This clonotype was counted only a few times. The chain is built from TRBV12-3 or TRBV12-4 and TRBJ1-1, with a weak D call TRBD1 (5 bases). The length of the CDR3 is 15 residues. The V and J ends lost 3 bases and 5 bases respectively, with 16 bases between them. This CDR3 is CASSFRRDGGTEAFF. CDR3 coding DNA: TGTGCCAGCAGTTTCCGCCGGGACGGTGGGACTGAAGCTTTCTTT.

This clonotype was detected only a few times. The chain joins TRBV11-2 to TRBJ2-7; D is perhaps TRBD1 (5 bases). V lost 5 bases and J 0 bases, leaving 8 bases between the germline ends. CDR1 is SGHAT and CDR2 is FQNNGV in the germline V gene. The CDR3 is 13 amino acids. The CDR3 sequence is CASSGHLSYEQYF. The CDR3 DNA reads as TGTGCCAGCAGCGGACACCTCTCCTACGAGCAGTACTTC.

This chain connects TRBV5-6 to TRBJ2-2; D gene uncertain. Germline V gene data show CDR1 as SGHDT and CDR2 as YYEEEE. The CDR3 has 14 amino acids. Trimming shortened V by 1 base and J by 9 bases, and 13 bases separated the two germline ends. The CDR3: CASSLPVEARELFF. As DNA, the CDR3 is TGTGCCAGCAGCTTGCCGGTCGAGGCAAGGGAGCTGTTTTTT.

At least ten counts were recorded for this clonotype. The chain combines TRBV18 with TRBJ2-5; D gene ambiguous. Germline lookup yields CDR1 KGHSH and CDR2 LQKENI. This CDR3 is built from 13 residues. V shed 1 base and J shed 5 bases, with 8 bases lying between them. The CDR3 is CASSPRTQETQYF. CDR3 nucleotide sequence: TGTGCCAGCTCACCACGGACCCAGGAGACCCAGTACTTC.

This clonotype has a handful of counts. This chain uses TRBV27 with TRBJ2-7; D is perhaps TRBD1 (6 bases). The germline V and J ends were trimmed by 6 bases and 3 bases, with 15 bases remaining between them. Germline assignment: CDR1 MNHEY and CDR2 SMNVEV (reference sequence). CDR3 length: 14 amino acids. CDR3: CASSLTGESYEQYV. CDR3 bases: TGTGCCAGCAGCTTGACAGGCGAGAGCTACGAGCAGTACGTC.

This clonotype has at least ten counts. V is TRBV12-3 or TRBV12-4 and J is TRBJ2-1, with 8 bases that match TRBD1. After removal of 4 bases from V and 2 bases from J, the junction contained 4 bases not matched to a gene. The CDR3 loop spans 15 amino acids. CDR3 sequence reads: CASSSPTGAYNEQFF. The CDR3 DNA follows: TGTGCCAGCAGTTCCCCGACAGGGGCCTACAATGAGCAGTTCTTC.

The gene calls are TRBV19 and TRBJ2-2; the D gene is possibly TRBD1 (5 bases). This CDR3 has 15 amino acids. CDR1 is LNHDA, CDR2 SQIVND, per germline (reference sequence). With 7 bases removed from V and 0 bases from J, the gap between germline ends came to 12 bases. The chain's CDR3 is CASTQTAANTGELFF. The DNA of the CDR3 is TGTGCCAGTACCCAGACAGCCGCGAACACCGGGGAGCTGTTTTTT.

This clonotype was picked up a small number of times. This chain joins TRBV11-1 and TRBJ1-1, with D perhaps TRBD1 (5 bases). V dropped 5 bases and J dropped 10 bases, with 17 bases sitting between them. Germline V gene data show CDR1 as SGHAT and CDR2 as FQDESV (reference sequence). This CDR3 spans 13 amino acids. CDR3 protein: CASSRGTSDGAFF. The CDR3 coding sequence is TGTGCCAGCAGCCGCGGGACGTCCGATGGAGCTTTCTTT.

V gene TRBV20-1 combines with J gene TRBJ2-1; 8 nucleotides line up with TRBD2. The CDR3 contains 15 residues. The germline V gene has CDR1 DFQATT and CDR2 SNEGSKA (reference sequence). CDR3 DNA: TGCATTGCATCCCCTGCTAGCGGGCCGTACAATGAGCAGTTCTTC. Residues: CIASPASGPYNEQFF.

This clonotype has more than one count but fewer than ten. V usage is TRBV19 and J usage is TRBJ2-5; D ambiguous. The V gene lost 3 bases and the J gene lost 3 bases, with 2 bases spanning the gap. The CDR3 runs 11 residues. CDR1 and CDR2 (germline): LNHDA, SQIVND (reference sequence). The CDR3 here is CASSIKETQYF. The CDR3 bases are TGTGCCAGTAGTATCAAAGAGACCCAGTACTTC.

The chain joins TRBV5-1 to TRBJ1-1, with 9 bases identical to TRBD1. V lost 4 bases, J lost 2 bases, and 6 bases stayed unmatched. In germline, CDR1 is SGHRS, CDR2 YFSETQ. The CDR3 spans 15 residues. The CDR3 region has the DNA TGCGCCAGCAGCCCAATGGGACAGGGAAACACTGAAGCTTTCTTT. It yields the protein CASSPMGQGNTEAFF.